Listed below are T cell receptor beta chains from one sample, sequenced in a study of T cell changes during pregnancy in multiple sclerosis. Some clones are missing from TCRdb's copy, which holds only in-frame ones; the method was immunoSEQ multiplex PCR. The table records about 75,000 clones, 94% of them present only once. The material was CD4+ T cells from peripheral blood mononuclear cells, obtained after pregnancy. All receptors derive from a female donor with multiple sclerosis, enrolled in a pregnancy study. The CDR3 runs from the conserved cysteine through the conserved F or W. Fields, in order: CDR3 length, clone size, D gene, V gene, J gene, CDR3 DNA, CDR3 protein. A D gene is named only where the DNA matches it firmly. The listing skips clone size in some rows; elsewhere it reads once, few, many or a size class.

>14|-|-|TRBV27|TRBJ2-6
TGTGCCAGCAGTTTATCGACCGGAGGCAACGTCCTGACTTTC
CASSLSTGGNVLTF
>15|-|TRBD1|TRBV5-1|TRBJ2-1
TGCGCCAGCAGCTTACCGGGACAGGCCTACAATGAGCAGTTCTTC
CASSLPGQAYNEQFF
>17|-|TRBD2|TRBV18|TRBJ2-1
TGTGCCAGCTCACCACTAAGACTAGCGGTATCCTACAATGAGCAGTTCTTC
CASSPLRLAVSYNEQFF
>16|-|TRBD1|TRBV10-3|TRBJ2-3
TGTGCCATCAGATCCCGCTCGGGACAGGGCACAGATACGCAGTATTTT
CAIRSRSGQGTDTQYF
>18|-|TRBD1|TRBV6-1|TRBJ2-2
TGTGCCAGCAGTGCCTTCCTTGCGGGACAGGGCTACACCGGGGAGCTGTTTTTT
CASSAFLAGQGYTGELFF
>17|once|TRBD1|TRBV7-9|TRBJ1-2
TGTGCCAGCAGCTTAGTAATGGCAGGGGGCGCTAACTATGGCTACACCTTC
CASSLVMAGGANYGYTF
>16|-|TRBD1|TRBV9|TRBJ1-5
TGTGCCAGCAGCGTAGACCCTGACAGGGTTAATCAGCCCCAGCATTTT
CASSVDPDRVNQPQHF
>14|-|-|TRBV18|TRBJ1-1
TGTGCCAGCTCACCACCTCTTTTGAACACTGAAGCTTTCTTT
CASSPPLLNTEAFF
>17|-|TRBD2|TRBV28|TRBJ2-1
TGTGCCAGCAGTTTCCTGACTAGCGGAGTCCGAGGTAATGAGCAGTTCTTC
CASSFLTSGVRGNEQFF
>12|few|-|TRBV6-5|TRBJ1-2
TGTGCCAGCACCGACAGGCGCTATGGCTACACCTTC
CASTDRRYGYTF
>13|-|-|TRBV19|TRBJ1-5
TGTGCCAGTAGCCCTCTGACGGGTCAGCCCCAGCATTTT
CASSPLTGQPQHF
>15|-|TRBD1|TRBV18|TRBJ2-7
TGTGCCAGCTCACCAAAAACAGGGGCGGTTTACGAGCAGTACTTC
CASSPKTGAVYEQYF
>10|once|-|TRBV30|TRBJ2-7
TGTGCCTGGGGGGCCTTGGAGCAGTACTTC
CAWGALEQYF
>15|-|TRBD2|TRBV7-7|TRBJ2-3
TGTGCTAGCAGCCGCCTAGCGGTCTCCGCCGATACGCAGTATTTT
CASSRLAVSADTQYF
>14|-|-|TRBV28|TRBJ1-2
TGTGCCAGCAGTCCCCAGATTACTAACTATGGCTACACCTTC
CASSPQITNYGYTF
>15|-|-|TRBV28|TRBJ1-4
TGTGCCAGCAGTTTATCACCTGCGATTAATGAAAAACTGTTTTTT
CASSLSPAINEKLFF
>13|once|-|TRBV6-1|TRBJ2-3
TGTGCCAGCAGTGTTGTTCGTACAGATACGCAGTATTTT
CASSVVRTDTQYF
>16|-|TRBD1|TRBV5-8|TRBJ1-3
TGTGCCAGCAGCCTAGGACAGGGGGTGTCTGGAAACACCATATATTTT
CASSLGQGVSGNTIYF
>16|-|-|TRBV7-9|TRBJ2-3
TGTGCCAGCAGCCCCCGGGGGACAGCAGTCACAGATACGCAGTATTTT
CASSPRGTAVTDTQYF
>16|-|TRBD2|TRBV27|TRBJ2-7
TGTGCCAGCAGTTTAAGAATGCTAGCGGCGTCCTACGAGCAGTACTTC
CASSLRMLAASYEQYF
>13|-|TRBD1|TRBV19|TRBJ2-7
TGTGCCAGTAGTATGGACAGGGTGAGCGAGCAGTACTTC
CASSMDRVSEQYF
>15|-|TRBD1|TRBV6-5|TRBJ2-2
TGTGCCAGCAGTTACCAGGACAGGGAATCCGGGGAGCTGTTTTTT
CASSYQDRESGELFF
>16|-|TRBD1|TRBV6-5|TRBJ2-2
TGTGCCAGCAGTTACGGGACAGGGGTGGTCACCGGGGAGCTGTTTTTT
CASSYGTGVVTGELFF
>14|-|-|TRBV19|TRBJ1-2
TGTGCCAGTAGTATAGATTACTTGAGCTATGGCTACACCTTC
CASSIDYLSYGYTF
>12|-|-|TRBV4-2|TRBJ2-7
TGTGCCAGCAGCCACCCCGGCTACGAGCAGTACTTC
CASSHPGYEQYF
>16|-|TRBD2|TRBV5-4|TRBJ2-1
TGTGCCAGCAGCTTGGAGGCGGGAGGATCTTACAATGAGCAGTTCTTC
CASSLEAGGSYNEQFF
>14|-|TRBD2|TRBV6-1|TRBJ2-2
TGTGCCAGCAGTCTAGCGGCGAACACCGGGGAGCTGTTTTTT
CASSLAANTGELFF
>16|few|-|TRBV15|TRBJ2-1
TGTGCCACCAGCAGATCGGCTGCCGTAGAGGGAAATGAGCAGTTCTTC
CATSRSAAVEGNEQFF
>13|-|-|TRBV7-2|TRBJ2-7
TGTGCCAGCAGCTTTACAGGCCGCTACGAGCAGTACTTC
CASSFTGRYEQYF
>14|-|TRBD2|TRBV2|TRBJ2-5
TGTGCCAGCAGTGAGGCTAGCGGGAGCGGGACCCAGTACTTC
CASSEASGSGTQYF
>12|-|-|TRBV5-5|TRBJ2-7
TGTGCCAGCAGCCCGACAGCTTACGAGCAGTACTTC
CASSPTAYEQYF
>16|-|TRBD1|TRBV27|TRBJ2-7
TGTGCCAGCAGTTCCCGAACAGGGGTAAGCGCCTACGAGCAGTACTTC
CASSSRTGVSAYEQYF
>12|-|-|TRBV7-9|TRBJ2-3
TGTGCCAGCAGCTTCCCGGTAGATACGCAGTATTTT
CASSFPVDTQYF
>15|-|TRBD1|TRBV11-2|TRBJ1-2
TGTGCCAGCAGCTCCCTCTCCGGGACAGGATTCGGCTACACCTTC
CASSSLSGTGFGYTF
>16|-|TRBD2|TRBV5-1|TRBJ2-7
TGCGCCAGCAGCCCCAGAGGGACTAGCGGCGCCTACGAGCAGTACTTC
CASSPRGTSGAYEQYF
>15|-|-|TRBV2|TRBJ2-7
TGTGCCAGCAGTGAAAGGGAACGGAGAAAGGGGGAGCAGTACTTC
CASSERERRKGEQYF
>15|-|TRBD2|TRBV10-3|TRBJ2-1
TGTGCCATCAGTAAATTAGCGGGAGGTTTCGGTGAGCAGTTCTTC
CAISKLAGGFGEQFF
>13|-|TRBD2|TRBV14|TRBJ2-7
TGTGCCAGCAGCCTAGCGGGCTCCTACGAGCAGTACTTC
CASSLAGSYEQYF
>16|-|-|TRBV7-8|TRBJ2-2
TGTGCCAGCAGCTTATTAACTAGCCGAAACACCGGGGAGCTGTTTTTT
CASSLLTSRNTGELFF
>14|-|TRBD2|TRBV30|TRBJ2-5
TGTGCCTGGGATAGCGGGACTAGCAGAGAGACCCAGTACTTC
CAWDSGTSRETQYF
>17|-|-|TRBV25-1|TRBJ2-7
TGTGCCAGCAGGGAGGGAAGGTCACAAACCGCGTCGTCCGAGCAGTACTTC
CASREGRSQTASSEQYF
>15|-|TRBD2|TRBV5-1|TRBJ2-3
TGCGCCAGCGACCCAGGACTAGCGGGAAAGAATACGCAGTATTTT
CASDPGLAGKNTQYF
>17|-|-|TRBV5-1|TRBJ2-3
TGCGCCAGCAGCTTGGGCCGACAGTTTACCTTCACAGATACGCAGTATTTT
CASSLGRQFTFTDTQYF
>14|-|-|TRBV6-4|TRBJ2-2
TGTGCCAGCACCTTGGACAGGAACACCGGGGAGCTGTTTTTT
CASTLDRNTGELFF
>17|-|-|TRBV14|TRBJ2-7
TGTGCCAGCAGCCCCTTCTCGGGAAGGTCGAGAAGCTACGAGCAGTACTTC
CASSPFSGRSRSYEQYF
>18|-|-|TRBV28|TRBJ2-1
TGTGCCAGCAGTTTATCCACAGGAGGGGTAGCGCCTAACAATGAGCAGTTCTTC
CASSLSTGGVAPNNEQFF
>17|-|-|TRBV21-1|TRBJ1-1
TGTGCCAGCAGCAAAGACTTGGCAGGGGCGCCGAACACTGAAGCTTTCTTT
CASSKDLAGAPNTEAFF
>14|-|-|TRBV10-1|TRBJ2-7
TGCGCCAGCAGTGAGTCCGAGGACTGCTACGAGCAGTACTTC
CASSESEDCYEQYF
>16|-|-|TRBV6-5|TRBJ2-7
TGTGCCAGCAGTTCCCCCCGCCTCGGACTCCTTTACGAGCAGTACTTC
CASSSPRLGLLYEQYF
>15|-|-|TRBV14|TRBJ2-5
TGTGCCAGCAGCCAAGTTCAGGGGTCCTACCAGACCCAGTACTTC
CASSQVQGSYQTQYF
>15|-|-|TRBV11-2|TRBJ2-7
TGTGCCAGCAGCTCCAGCAGGGCTAGCGCCTACGAGCAGTACTTC
CASSSSRASAYEQYF
>13|-|-|TRBV6-1|TRBJ2-3
TGTGCCAGCAGTGAATCCCGGACTGATACGCAGTATTTT
CASSESRTDTQYF
>15|-|-|TRBV7-9|TRBJ1-4
TGTGCCAGCAGCCTGTTCGGACATCTCGACGAAAAACTGTTTTTT
CASSLFGHLDEKLFF
>14|-|-|TRBV27|TRBJ2-7
TGTGCCAGCAGTACCGGGACTCCTGTCTACGAGCAGTACTTC
CASSTGTPVYEQYF